These 31 T cell receptor beta chains came from one sample sequenced in a study of T cells in Graves' hyperthyroidism and ophthalmopathy. It was RNA transcripts that yielded the amplified TCR beta CDR3 regions. Carried out on the TCR CDR3, a first-round RT-PCR used the HTBI primer set. MiXCR, applied by TCRdb to the multiplex PCR reads, yields one record per CDR3 protein. The data contain 250,000 to 300,000 distinct CDR3 sequences, approximately 19% of them singletons. Material: blood. The origin of the receptors is a man between 45 and 60 years old with Graves' ophthalmopathy.

The chain carries TRBV27 and TRBJ2-5, with 9 bases lining up with TRBD2. V lost 2 bases, J lost 4 bases, and 14 bases stayed unmatched. The CDR3 is 18 residues long. Per germline, CDR1 MNHEY and CDR2 SMNVEV (reference sequence). The CDR3: CASSLLRLAEGMGETQYF. CDR3 nucleotides: TGTGCCAGCAGTTTACTTCGACTAGCGGAAGGGATGGGAGAGACCCAGTACTTC.

This clonotype was detected ten times or more. The V and J genes are TRBV11-2 and TRBJ1-1; unclear D gene. Germline CDR1 and CDR2: SGHAT and FQNNGV. Trimming pared 0 bases from V and 4 bases from J, leaving 9 bases between. This CDR3 has 14 residues. The chain's CDR3 is CASSLDGWGTEAFF. CDR3 bases: TGTGCCAGCAGCTTAGATGGGTGGGGCACTGAAGCTTTCTTT.

The CDR3 region is CASSPWTGGSYNEQFF. The CDR3 bases are TGTGCCAGCAGCCCGTGGACAGGGGGTTCCTACAATGAGCAGTTCTTC. The J gene is TRBJ2-1, the V gene TRBV7-2, with TRBD1 identical over 10 bases. V dropped 5 bases and J dropped 1; count of bases not matched to a gene: 5. Germline V gene sequence: CDR1 SGHTA, CDR2 FQGNSA. The CDR3 spans 16 residues.

The chain links TRBV15 to TRBJ1-6; TRBD1 aligns across 8 bases. CDR3 length: 14 residues. Trimming removed 5 bases from V and 9 bases from J; junction bases left unmatched: 6. Germline-derived CDR1 and CDR2 are LNHNV and YYDKDF (reference sequence). This CDR3 is CATSPGQGGSPLHF. The CDR3, as DNA: TGTGCCACCAGCCCCGGACAGGGAGGTTCACCCCTCCACTTT.

This clonotype was detected once. A read error may explain this, as a much larger clone is one base away. DNA for the CDR3: TGTGCCAGCAGTTACGAGGCAGGGTCCCACGAGCAGTTCTTC. Its translation: CASSYEAGSHEQFF. V usage is TRBV6-9 and J usage is TRBJ2-7; D is possibly TRBD1 (5 bases). The end of the DNA fits TRBJ2-1 better, so the J call may be wrong. CDR1 and CDR2 from the germline V gene are MNHGY and SVAAGI. The CDR3 consists of 14 residues.

The chain is built from TRBV2 and TRBJ2-7, with 9 positions matching TRBD1. Looked up from germline, CDR1 is SNHLY and CDR2 is FYNNEI. V was pared by 6 bases and J by 4 bases, with 4 bases of the junction left unmatched. The CDR3 sequence is 13 residues long. The CDR3 DNA is TGTGCCAGCAGAAGGGACAGGGATTACGAGCAGTACTTC. Translated: CASRRDRDYEQYF.

The chain recombines TRBV5-1 with TRBJ2-3, with D possibly being TRBD2 (5 bases). CDR3 length equals 14 residues. Between the trimmed V and J ends, which lost 3 bases and 6 bases, there was a span of 14 bases. Per germline, CDR1 SGHRS and CDR2 YFSETQ. CDR3 nucleotide sequence: TGCGCCAGCAGCTCTAGCTCACTAGGGGATACGCAGTATTTT. It translates to CASSSSSLGDTQYF. The full variable domain, completed using reference TRBV5-1 and TRBJ2-3, is KAGVTQTPRYLIKTRGQQVTLSCSPISGHRSVSWYQQTPGQGLQFLFEYFSETQRNKGNFPGRFSGRQFSNSRSEMNVSTLELGDSALYLCASSSSSLGDTQYFGPGTRLTVL.

This clonotype was counted at least ten times. The V call is TRBV12-5, the J call TRBJ2-1, with 13 bases aligning to TRBD2. The CDR3 spans 16 residues. With V trimmed by 4 bases and J by 7 bases, 7 bases remained unmatched. The V gene's germline CDR1 is LGHNT and CDR2 FRNRAP. CDR3 sequence (DNA): TGTGCTAGTGGTTCCTGGACTAGCGGGAGTGGGAATGAGCAGTTCTTC. Its protein is CASGSWTSGSGNEQFF.

This clonotype was seen a few times. The chain has TRBV28 and TRBJ2-7; 11 bases agree with TRBD2. CDR1 is MDHEN and CDR2 is SYDVKM in the germline V gene. V lost 6 bases and J lost 2; bases outside the gene matches: 9. This CDR3 region has 16 residues. The CDR3 reads CASSLLAGVRAYEQYF. CDR3 sequence (DNA): TGTGCCAGCAGCTTACTAGCGGGAGTCAGGGCCTACGAGCAGTACTTC.

This clonotype came up many times. The chain joins TRBV28 to TRBJ2-7, with TRBD2 matching 15 bases. The CDR3 sequence is 14 residues long. Germline V gene lookup returns CDR1 MDHEN and CDR2 SYDVKM. V lost 9 bases and J lost 6; bases outside the gene matches: 6. The CDR3 DNA sequence: TGTGCCAGTACGGGACTAGCGGGAGGAGTCGAGCAGTACTTC. Its translation is CASTGLAGGVEQYF.

In this sample, this clonotype turned up many times. The chain joins TRBV7-9 to TRBJ1-2, with D hard to call. The CDR3 is 15 residues long. The V and J ends lost 3 bases and 4 bases respectively, with 15 bases between them. Germline loops: CDR1 SEHNR, CDR2 FQNEAQ (reference sequence). This chain's CDR3 is CASSFWRRESYGYTF. CDR3 nucleotide sequence: TGTGCCAGCAGCTTTTGGCGGAGGGAGAGCTATGGCTACACCTTC.

V and J are TRBV4-2 and TRBJ1-1; D is possibly TRBD1 (6 bases). V lost 0 bases and J lost 0, with 14 bases in between. Germline V CDR1 and CDR2: LGHNA, YNFKEQ. CDR3 length: 17 residues. As DNA, the CDR3 is TGTGCCAGCAGCCAAGAATTGGCGGGGGCTATGAACACTGAAGCTTTCTTT. It codes for CASSQELAGAMNTEAFF.

The table lists this clonotype with many counts. The chain combines TRBV7-2 with TRBJ2-2; 7 positions match TRBD2. This CDR3 has 15 residues. The germline V gene encodes CDR1 SGHTA and CDR2 FQGNSA. Trimming took 5 bases from V and 5 from J; bases not matched to a gene: 8. The CDR3 loop is CASSAKGTITGELFF. For the CDR3, the DNA is TGTGCCAGCAGCGCAAAAGGGACTATAACCGGGGAGCTGTTTTTT.

This clonotype was picked up many times. The chain carries TRBV2 and TRBJ2-1, with 7 bases matching TRBD1. CDR1 is SNHLY, CDR2 FYNNEI, per germline. The CDR3 is 16 amino acids. V trimming: 0 bases; J trimming: 4 bases; junction bases outside the gene matches: 6. Written as DNA, the CDR3 is TGTGCCAGCAGTGAAGCCCCGACAGGGTGGTACAATGAGCAGTTCTTC. This sequence encodes CASSEAPTGWYNEQFF.

V usage is TRBV19 and J usage is TRBJ1-6, with D perhaps TRBD1 (6 bases). Trimming took 8 bases from V and 11 from J, leaving 13 bases between them. This CDR3 is 12 amino acids long. Germline loops: CDR1 LNHDA, CDR2 SQIVND (reference sequence). The CDR3 sequence is CASSRQATPLHF. Written as DNA, the CDR3 is TGTGCCAGTTCCAGACAGGCGACACCCCTCCACTTT.

V usage is TRBV28 and J usage is TRBJ2-3, with 14 positions matching TRBD2. This CDR3 has 16 amino acids. After removal of 2 bases from V and 4 bases from J, the junction contained 2 bases not matched to a gene. Germline assignment: CDR1 MDHEN and CDR2 SYDVKM. CDR3 protein: CASSLGTSGRSDTQYF. DNA of the CDR3: TGTGCCAGCAGTTTAGGGACTAGCGGGAGATCAGATACGCAGTATTTT.

This clonotype was counted only a few times. This sequence joins TRBV20-1 and TRBJ2-3, with 10 bases aligning to TRBD2. Losses at the gene ends were 3 bases for V and 0 bases for J; bases not matched to a gene: 18. CDR3 length: 20 amino acids. The germline CDR1 and CDR2 sequences are DFQATT and SNEGSKA (reference sequence). The CDR3 DNA follows: TGCAGTGCTAGCCCCCCCTTAGCGGGAGGCCTTGAGATTAGCACAGATACGCAGTATTTT. Translating it yields CSASPPLAGGLEISTDTQYF.

This clonotype was observed many times. The V call is TRBV7-9, the J call TRBJ2-5; TRBD2 is a possible D gene (6 bases). CDR3 size: 17 residues. The germline CDR1 and CDR2 sequences are SEHNR and FQNEAQ (reference sequence). V lost 4 bases and J 5 bases, leaving 23 bases between the germline ends. DNA of the CDR3: TGTGCCAGCAGCTCTCCAGCGGGTCTCTCGCTTGGTGAGACCCAGTACTTC. Its protein is CASSSPAGLSLGETQYF.

This clonotype appeared many times. The rearrangement joins TRBV28 to TRBJ2-3, with TRBD2 matching 10 bases. CDR1 is MDHEN and CDR2 is SYDVKM in the germline V gene. V shed 7 bases and J 2 bases; nucleotides not matched to a gene: 9. The CDR3 totals 16 residues. The CDR3 reads CASNRIAGGSTDTQYF. The CDR3 DNA is TGTGCCAGCAACCGTATAGCGGGGGGCTCCACAGATACGCAGTATTTT.

This chain uses TRBV11-2 with TRBJ2-2; 7 bases are shared with TRBD1. V shed 3 bases, J shed 6 bases, and the junction held 4 bases outside the gene matches. The CDR3 spans 14 residues. CDR1 SGHAT and CDR2 FQNNGV come from the germline V gene. As DNA, the CDR3 is TGTGCCAGCAGCTTTACACAGGGGTCCGGGGAGCTGTTTTTT. Translating gives CASSFTQGSGELFF.

In this sample, this clonotype turned up many times. V is TRBV11-2 and J is TRBJ2-1; 10 bases line up with TRBD2. The CDR3 totals 18 residues. V was clipped by 5 bases and J by 6 bases; unmatched bases: 16. The germline V gene encodes CDR1 SGHAT and CDR2 FQNNGV. The CDR3 loop is CASSRKRLAGEEINEQFF. In nucleotides, the CDR3 is TGTGCCAGCAGCCGGAAACGTCTAGCGGGAGAAGAGATCAATGAGCAGTTCTTC.

This clonotype was recorded a few times. The V and J genes are TRBV14 and TRBJ2-2; 7 nucleotides match TRBD2. The CDR3 sequence is 16 residues long. V dropped 1 base and J dropped 3; count of bases not matched to a gene: 5. The germline V gene has CDR1 SGHDN and CDR2 FVKESK. Written as DNA, the CDR3 is TGTGCCAGCAGCCAAGGGGACTATTGGGACACCGGGGAGCTGTTTTTT. This sequence encodes CASSQGDYWDTGELFF.

This clonotype showed up many times. This chain joins TRBV11-1 and TRBJ1-1; D might be TRBD1 (5 bases). The ends were cut back, 4 bases at V and 1 base at J, with 10 bases in the middle. The CDR3 has 14 residues. CDR1 is SGHAT, CDR2 FQDESV, per germline (reference sequence). CDR3 coding DNA: TGTGCCAGCAGCTCCAGGGCGGCGAACACTGAAGCTTTCTTT. It specifies CASSSRAANTEAFF.

This clonotype was seen only a few times. The chain carries TRBV7-9 and TRBJ2-2; a weak D match, TRBD2 (6 bases). Trimming pared 6 bases from V and 0 bases from J, leaving 11 bases between. This CDR3 region has 15 residues. Germline lookup yields CDR1 SEHNR and CDR2 FQNEAQ (reference sequence). The CDR3 nucleotides are TGTGCCAGCAGATCTAGCGCTGCGAACACCGGGGAGCTGTTTTTT. Amino acid sequence: CASRSSAANTGELFF.

This clonotype was detected ten times or more. The gene calls are TRBV12-3 or TRBV12-4 and TRBJ2-7, with D possibly being TRBD1 (7 bases). This CDR3 has 14 amino acids. V was pared by 5 bases and J by 3 bases, with 14 bases between. The CDR3 reads CASSEQGGGYEQYF. DNA for the CDR3: TGTGCCAGCAGTGAGCAGGGGGGAGGCTACGAGCAGTACTTC.

This clonotype showed up many times. The rearrangement links TRBV19 to TRBJ1-1; maybe TRBD1 (5 bases). From germline, CDR1 is LNHDA and CDR2 SQIVND (reference sequence). The CDR3 loop spans 14 amino acids. The V end was cut by 3 bases, the J end by 5 bases, with 13 bases between. CDR3 in amino acids: CASSIWGLDTEAFF. CDR3 in DNA: TGTGCCAGTAGTATCTGGGGGTTGGATACTGAAGCTTTCTTT.

This chain connects TRBV20-1 to TRBJ2-5; TRBD2 matches at 10 bases. In germline, CDR1 is DFQATT, CDR2 SNEGSKA (reference sequence). The CDR3 is 14 amino acids. V trimming: 3 bases; J trimming: 4 bases; junction bases outside the gene matches: 5. The CDR3 loop is CSASQREGLETQYF. The CDR3, as DNA: TGCAGTGCTAGTCAGCGGGAGGGCCTAGAGACCCAGTACTTC.

Remarks on this clonotype: This may be a read error, as it is one base from a much larger clone. This chain uses TRBV3-1 with TRBJ2-7, with unresolved D. Germline CDR1 reads LGHDT; CDR2 reads YNNKEL (reference sequence). The CDR3 has 12 residues. CDR3 bases: TGTGCCGGCAGCCAAGGAATCTCCGAGCAGTACTTC. This gives the protein CAGSQGISEQYF.

This clonotype was seen ten or more times. J is TRBJ2-7 and V is TRBV9, with D unclear. Germline V lookup: CDR1 SGDLS, CDR2 YYNGEE. The CDR3 length is 9 residues. V was cut by 1 base and J by 11 bases, with 4 bases left in between. The CDR3 here is CASSVPEYF. CDR3 DNA sequence: TGTGCCAGCAGCGTACCGGAGTACTTC. Using reference TRBV9 and TRBJ2-7 for the parts outside the CDR3, the full variable domain is DSGVTQTPKHLITATGQRVTLRCSPRSGDLSVYWYQQSLDQGLQFLIQYYNGEERAKGNILERFSAQQFPDLHSELNLSSLELGDSALYFCASSVPEYFGPGTRLTVT.

The sample holds many counts of this clonotype. This chain joins TRBV28 and TRBJ2-7, with D unresolved. The CDR3 loop spans 13 amino acids. With 3 bases removed from V and 1 base from J, the gap between germline ends came to 7 bases. Germline assignment: CDR1 MDHEN and CDR2 SYDVKM. This chain's CDR3 is CASSFTNSYEQYF. The CDR3, as DNA: TGTGCCAGCAGTTTTACAAATTCCTACGAGCAGTACTTC.

At least ten counts were recorded for this clonotype. The gene calls are TRBV30 and TRBJ1-2; tentative D call: TRBD1 (5 bases). V was clipped by 2 bases and J by 5 bases, with 9 bases between them. The germline V gene has CDR1 GTSNPN and CDR2 SVGIG (reference sequence). The CDR3 is 12 residues long. In DNA, the CDR3 is TGTGCCTGGAGTCAGGGAAAGTATGGCTACACCTTC. Translating it yields CAWSQGKYGYTF.